This TCR beta chain was observed in a study of CD8 T cells in Susac syndrome. V was trimmed by 0 bases and J by 4 bases, leaving 11 bases between them. This CDR3 is 15 amino acids long. CDR1 is LGHDT, CDR2 YNNKEL, per germline (reference sequence). With random hexamers, reverse transcription was performed on roughly 0.45 to 1 ug of RNA. Amplification of the TCR beta CDR3 was carried out by immunoSEQ multiplex PCR, which spanned a total of 54 Vbeta and 13 Jbeta segments. TCRdb reprocessed the immunoSEQ multiplex PCR reads via MiXCR and lists one record per CDR3 protein. This repertoire shows tens of thousands of distinct CDR3 sequences, roughly 93% found once; its top ten account for about 0.55%. TCR beta was sequenced from blood CD8+ and CD4+ T cells. Healthy donors served as the controls. They were matched for age and sex.

This TCR came from a human donor in good health. The sample taken for sequencing was CD8+ T cells from PBMCs. The chain couples TRBV3-1 to TRBJ2-3, with TRBD2 as a possible D gene (6 bases). The CDR3 loop is CASSQDTGVADTQYF. DNA of the CDR3: TGTGCCAGCAGCCAAGATACGGGAGTAGCAGATACGCAGTATTTT.